The entry that follows covers one TCR beta chain sequence. Its antigen is not known. TCRdb reprocessed the reads with MiXCR, giving one entry per CDR3 protein. The sample has 550,000 to 700,000 distinct CDR3 sequences, around two fifths seen once. Germline trimming cut 4 bases from V and 10 bases from J; bases unmatched to any gene: 11. CDR1 and CDR2 from the germline V gene are SGHDN and FVKESK. CDR3 length equals 15 residues. This sample was taken from a study of T cell repertoires in cytomegalovirus infection. Study-wide background: As its CMV epitopes, the study selected recently identified HLA-C-restricted and well-studied HLA-B-restricted targets. An indication of both CMV infection and matching HLA type came from public TCR beta signatures.

Broader study findings: Identification of carriers of CMV plus the relevant HLA was performed using cumulative public TCR beta family frequency.

The chain has TRBV14 and TRBJ2-1; 9 nucleotides align to TRBD2. This sample comprised cultured PBMCs, obtained from culture after CMV antigen stimulation. This TCR derives from a human donor in good health (CMV status not recorded). Some clones in this sample may be carry-over from other donors' samples. The CDR3 sequence is CASSPSWTSVREQFF. CDR3 coding DNA: TGTGCCAGCAGCCCCTCCTGGACTAGCGTACGAGAGCAGTTCTTC.